The clone carrying this TCR beta chain was observed once. Its antigen is as yet unknown. V lost 6 bases and J lost 1; bases outside the gene matches: 9. Per the germline V gene, CDR1 is SGDLS and CDR2 is YYNGEE. The CDR3 extends over 16 amino acids. In the PCR, 60 Vbeta and 13 Jbeta primers were used. Produced via immunoSEQ multiplex PCR; TCRdb's table is partial and in-frame only. Of tens of thousands of clones listed, roughly 75% are singletons. At sampling all donors were nominally healthy, likely with unrecorded immune exposures. This sample is part of a study of cytomegalovirus exposure and HLA in healthy donors. Study overall: Unique TCRs numbering some 80 million, obtained from HLA-typed donors, made up an early data release. Study-wide findings and caveats: Across all donors, roughly uniform sequencing depth was an assumption of the presence/absence analyses. HLA alleles were associated with fewer than 20,000 TCR beta sequences in a later analysis at 0.05 false discovery rate.

This rearrangement joins TRBV9 to TRBJ1-1, with 10 bases identical to TRBD1. The material sequenced was PBMCs. The origin of this receptor is a man aged 40-50 years in good health and CMV-seronegative. CDR3 coding DNA: TGTGCCAGCAATCCGGGACAGGGGCTTTCGAACACTGAAGCTTTCTTT. It specifies CASNPGQGLSNTEAFF.